The entry below describes one TCR beta chain. The antigen is unknown. The sample comes from a study of human T cells and chemical hapten exposure. The CDR3 sequence is 14 residues long. Germline loops: CDR1 MNHEY, CDR2 SVGAGI. V lost 2 bases and J 1 base, leaving 7 bases between the germline ends. Sample time point: patch test 2, 6 weeks after DPC sensitization. The treatment was: therapeutic diphenylcyclopropenone sensitization with weekly scalp DPC. Each patch test followed a blood draw. Notes on the study in general: Donors were affected by alopecia, so their immune reaction might vary from that of healthy individuals. Positive correlation was observed between PT1 expanded TCR counts and patch test score.

TCRdb passed the RACE reads through MiXCR, listing each CDR3 protein once. The sample carries some 350,000 distinct CDR3 sequences, just under 6.5% recorded once. The chain combines TRBV6-5 with TRBJ2-3; weak D call: TRBD2 (5 bases). Sequenced material: whole blood, taken in connection with sensitization to the hapten diphenylcyclopropenone (DPC). The sequence was obtained from a woman under 30 with alopecia areata. Some clones in this sample may be carry-over from other donors' samples. DNA for the CDR3: TGTGCCAGCAGTTACATGGAGGGCACAGATACGCAGTATTTT. This translates into CASSYMEGTDTQYF.